This TCR beta chain emerged from a study of CD8 T cells in ankylosing spondylitis. Study-wide results and limits: What seemed typical of ankylosing spondylitis blood was a TCR beta motif built from eight highly homologous variants.

This CDR3 comprises 15 residues. The V gene's germline CDR1 is WSHSY and CDR2 SAAADI. V shed 3 bases and J shed 4 bases, with 13 bases lying between them. About this clonotype: Its antigen is unknown.

A quantitative 5'-RACE method, one with molecular barcodes, was used to make TCR beta libraries. TCRdb re-called the 5' RACE reads with MiXCR, one entry per CDR3 protein. The sample holds about 500,000 distinct CDR3 sequences, about 13% seen once. This TCR was sampled from a male donor with ankylosing spondylitis. This chain joins TRBV10-2 and TRBJ2-1; D remains ambiguous. Sequences were obtained from blood, either unsorted or a sorted T cell fraction (not recorded which). The CDR3 loop reads CASSDIGGPYNEQFF. The CDR3, as DNA: TGCGCCAGCAGTGATATTGGCGGCCCGTACAATGAGCAGTTCTTC.